The rows below give T cell receptor beta chains drawn from one sample of a study of cytotoxic CD8 clonotypes in ibrutinib-treated CLL. Assay used: immunoSEQ multiplex PCR; TCRdb lists only in-frame clones, some missing. The top ten hold 15% to 20% of the sample, which has about 35,000 clones, about two thirds seen once. Here the sequenced sample was PBMCs, taken at disease progression, from a patient treated with ibrutinib. All receptors derive from a human donor with chronic lymphocytic leukemia. Both conserved end residues are trimmed from each CDR3. Fields, in order: V gene, CDR3 protein.

TRBV7-9 | ASSSSGGGLSNQPQH
TRBV7-6 | ASSLGIRDEQY
TRBV5-1 | ASSLAGGIGNTIY
TRBV15 | ATSKGRPDWGTGELF
TRBV6-4 | ASSGTGKNHMRIAENIQY
TRBV5-4 | ASTPLAGGDTGELF
TRBV28 | ASGPWGAYGYT
TRBV5-8 | ASSFGQNYEQY
TRBV6-1 | ASSEQTGGGEKLF
TRBV5-4 | AVSRAGLGTDTQY
TRBV7-9 | ASSLFGVTDTQY
TRBV11-2 | ASRAGANVLT
TRBV29-1 | SVVRDRGGEQY
TRBV7-9 | ASQQGAAYNEQF
TRBV21-1 | ASSNLGEQETQY
TRBV7-2 | ASSPQSGGYTGELF
TRBV5-1 | ASSLDSAWAYEQY
TRBV6-5 | ASSRQGSYGYT
TRBV5-1 | ASSYTGTDTQY
TRBV2 | ASSSPFTTGPGETQY
TRBV19 | ASRPQGGTEAF
TRBV6-1 | ASSEAAGGRKPQH
TRBV13 | ASSTGTSGEETQY
TRBV4-1 | ASSQVPGSSYEQY
TRBV11-2 | ASSLVGRDTQY
TRBV5-1 | ASSFGGNTIY
TRBV19 | ASSIVGAGGYNEQF
TRBV7-8 | ASSLGGGTEAF
TRBV5-1 | ASSTGTGYYEQY
TRBV6-1 | ATRFMNTEAF
TRBV15 | ATSRGGLEMYEQY
TRBV2 | ASRGLALNTGELF
TRBV7-6 | ASSSGQISLNTEAF
TRBV19 | ASSMKGRAGELF
TRBV5-1 | ASSREGRRSYNEQF
TRBV6-5 | ASTISYSSTDTQY
TRBV27 | ASSSQGRQPQH
TRBV7-9 | ASSLANNNEQF
TRBV10-1 | AYRGATYEQY
TRBV7-8 | ASSLVGTPNTEAF
TRBV10-3 | AISDRRAPQEEQF
TRBV5-1 | ASSPLTGNEKLF
TRBV19 | ASSPGSRQPQH
TRBV6-1 | ASSVDLANTGELF
TRBV5-1 | ASSSEASGGAF
TRBV4-1 | ASSPGFNTDTQY
TRBV11-2 | ASLDRIDTQY
TRBV19 | ASSTSGTDTYEQY
TRBV7-7 | ASSPSGAEYNEQF
TRBV7-9 | ASSPKDMNTEAF
TRBV6-6 | ASSYSTGAGYGYT
TRBV6-5 | ASSYSNSGTYGYT
TRBV5-8 | ASTWGNQPQH
TRBV20-1 | SAVWGDTLH
TRBV5-1 | ASSSLTSGNTDTQY
TRBV6-6 | ASSYSQERGVF
TRBV6-1 | ASSEVEVGTGELF